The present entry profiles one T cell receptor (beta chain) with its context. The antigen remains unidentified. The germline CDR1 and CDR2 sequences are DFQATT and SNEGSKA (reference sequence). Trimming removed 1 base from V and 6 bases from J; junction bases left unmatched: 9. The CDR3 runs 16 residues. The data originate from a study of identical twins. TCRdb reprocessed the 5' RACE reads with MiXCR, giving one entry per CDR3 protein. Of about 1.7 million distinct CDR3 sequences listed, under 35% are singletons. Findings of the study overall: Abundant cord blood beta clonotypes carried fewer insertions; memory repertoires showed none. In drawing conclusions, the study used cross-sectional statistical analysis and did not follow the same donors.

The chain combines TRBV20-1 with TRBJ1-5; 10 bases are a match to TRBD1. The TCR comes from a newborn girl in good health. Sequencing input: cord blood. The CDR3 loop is CSARVLRDRGSQPQHF. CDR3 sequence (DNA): TGCAGTGCTAGAGTCCTAAGGGACAGGGGTAGTCAGCCCCAGCATTTT.